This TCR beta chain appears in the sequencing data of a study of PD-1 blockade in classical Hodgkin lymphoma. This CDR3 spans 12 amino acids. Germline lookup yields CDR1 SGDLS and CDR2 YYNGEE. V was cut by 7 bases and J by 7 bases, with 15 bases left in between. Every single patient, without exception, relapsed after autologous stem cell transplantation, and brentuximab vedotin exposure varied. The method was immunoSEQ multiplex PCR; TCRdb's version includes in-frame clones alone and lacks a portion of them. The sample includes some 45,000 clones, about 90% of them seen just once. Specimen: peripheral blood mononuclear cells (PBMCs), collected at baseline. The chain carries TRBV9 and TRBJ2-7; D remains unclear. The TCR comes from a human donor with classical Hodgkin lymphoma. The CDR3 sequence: CASRRLGAEQYF. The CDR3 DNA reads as TGTGCCAGCCGGCGTTTGGGCGCGGAGCAGTACTTC.